The 3 T cell receptor beta chains in this list originate from one sample, sequenced in a study of control samples from healthy donors and cancer patients. Repertoires were generated with immunoSEQ multiplex PCR, while TCRdb's copy carries only in-frame clones and drops some. Among about 190,000 clones listed, roughly nine tenths were seen once. The sequenced material came from blood. The receptor source for this set is a young man in good health.

The chain recombines TRBV11-3 with TRBJ2-7, with D unclear. Germline CDR1 SGHNT, CDR2 YENEEA. The CDR3 spans 14 residues. Trimming stripped 5 bases from V and 4 bases from J, with 15 bases between. The DNA for the CDR3 is TGTGCCAGCAGCCGCTTTGCCGATGGTTACGAGCAGTACTTC. Protein product: CASSRFADGYEQYF.

The rearrangement links TRBV27 to TRBJ2-2, with TRBD1 identical over 10 bases. The germline CDR1 and CDR2 sequences are MNHEY and SMNVEV (reference sequence). This CDR3 has 15 amino acids. The ends lost 5 bases at V and 3 bases at J; junction bases unmatched: 3. CDR3 region: CASSPGQGDTGELFF. DNA of the CDR3: TGTGCCAGCAGTCCTGGACAGGGGGACACCGGGGAGCTGTTTTTT.

The chain carries TRBV6-4 and TRBJ1-5; unclear D gene. Germline V CDR1 and CDR2: MRHNA, SNTAGT. The length of the CDR3 is 13 residues. The V gene lost 10 bases and the J gene lost 0 bases, with 10 bases spanning the gap. This CDR3 is CAIRGFSNQPQHF. For the CDR3, the DNA is TGTGCCATACGGGGTTTTAGCAATCAGCCCCAGCATTTT.